The source of this T cell receptor beta chain is a study of long-term antiretroviral therapy in people with HIV. Across the study: Collection of the earliest samples took place about a decade ahead of the 2015 immediate-ART recommendation.

With respect to this clone: The target antigen is unknown.

Findings and caveats of the study: ART adherence was not documented, and neither viral resistance nor therapy changes had any data.

Looked up from germline, CDR1 is SGHNT and CDR2 is YENEEA. The CDR3 length is 15 residues. Trimming at V came to 1 base and at J to 8 bases, leaving 7 bases not matched to a gene. The libraries were made with immunoSEQ v3.0 at survey level. The sequencing target was about 35,000-50,000 T-cell genomes per sample. Libraries were prepared by immunoSEQ multiplex PCR; TCRdb keeps only in-frame clonotypes and omits some of them. The sample lists fewer than 35,000 clones, over 75% occurring once. Per donor, at least one pre-ART and at least two post-ART PBMC samples were obtained. Sequenced here: unsorted PBMCs, sampled 3 years after starting antiretroviral therapy. The origin of this receptor is a man aged 40-49 years with HIV. This chain joins TRBV11-3 and TRBJ1-4, with 7 bases fitting TRBD1. The CDR3 reads CASSLGAGDSEKLFF. For the CDR3, the DNA is TGTGCCAGCAGCTTAGGAGCTGGGGACAGCGAAAAACTGTTTTTT.